This passage covers 24 T cell receptor beta chains from one sample sequenced in a study of cytomegalovirus exposure and HLA in healthy donors. The table came from immunoSEQ multiplex PCR; TCRdb's copy has only in-frame clones and leaves some out. Here the sample spans 100,000 to 120,000 clones, approximately 85% being singletons. The sequencing input was PBMCs. These receptors were collected from a woman aged 18-29 years in good health and CMV-seronegative.

This clone was picked up one time. The gene calls are TRBV10-3 and TRBJ1-5; no clear D. Germline V gene lookup returns CDR1 ENHRY and CDR2 SYGVKD. The CDR3 has 15 amino acids. Trimming shortened V by 3 bases and J by 0 bases, and 9 bases separated the two germline ends. CDR3 loop: CAISDSGDSNQPQHF. DNA of the CDR3: TGTGCCATCAGTGACTCCGGTGATAGCAATCAGCCCCAGCATTTT.

The chain carries TRBV30 and TRBJ1-1; 10 positions agree with TRBD1. This CDR3 has 14 amino acids. J was trimmed by 4 bases and V by 3 bases; bases with no gene match: 5. Germline CDR1 GTSNPN, CDR2 SVGIG (reference sequence). CDR3 DNA sequence: TGTGCCTGGAGCCGGGACAGGGGAGGCACTGAAGCTTTCTTT. It translates to CAWSRDRGGTEAFF.

The rearrangement joins TRBV6-5 to TRBJ1-4; 7 nucleotides match TRBD1. With V trimmed by 6 bases and J by 4 bases, 5 bases remained unmatched. Germline V gene sequence: CDR1 MNHEY, CDR2 SVGAGI. The CDR3 is made up of 14 amino acids. This CDR3 reads CASRYRGFNEKLFF. The DNA of the CDR3 is TGTGCCAGCAGATACAGGGGTTTTAATGAAAAACTGTTTTTT.

This chain uses TRBV2 with TRBJ2-7; the match to TRBD2 covers 7 bases. V dropped 4 bases and J dropped 6; count of bases not matched to a gene: 9. This CDR3 has 14 residues. Germline CDR1 SNHLY, CDR2 FYNNEI. The DNA for the CDR3 is TGTGCCAGCAGTGGGCTAGCGGAGGGGCTCGAGCAGTACTTC. Translation gives CASSGLAEGLEQYF.

Written as DNA, the CDR3 is TGTGCCAGCAGCCCAGGGTTCGGCTACACCTTC. It specifies CASSPGFGYTF. V usage is TRBV27 and J usage is TRBJ1-2; perhaps TRBD1 as D (5 bases). Germline assignment: CDR1 MNHEY and CDR2 SMNVEV (reference sequence). The CDR3 has 11 residues. Trimming cost V 6 bases and J 8 bases, with 10 bases left between them.

The gene calls are TRBV7-9 and TRBJ2-7; a possible D gene is TRBD1 (8 bases). The CDR3 length is 15 residues. Germline V gene data show CDR1 as SEHNR and CDR2 as FQNEAQ (reference sequence). The V end lost 4 bases, the J end lost 5 bases, and 18 bases lay between the germline ends. The CDR3 reads CASSYRGGGRNEQYF. Here the CDR3 DNA reads TGTGCCAGCAGCTACAGGGGGGGAGGACGAAACGAGCAGTACTTC.

The V and J genes are TRBV27 and TRBJ1-1; 7 bases are shared with TRBD1. The germline CDR1 and CDR2 sequences are MNHEY and SMNVEV (reference sequence). The CDR3 spans 14 residues. V lost 6 bases, J lost 1 base, and 5 bases stayed unmatched. CDR3: CASRQGFGNTEAFF. The CDR3 DNA is TGTGCCAGCAGACAGGGGTTCGGGAACACTGAAGCTTTCTTT.

J is TRBJ1-1 and V is TRBV7-9, with D tentatively TRBD1 (6 bases). V lost 2 bases, J lost 2 bases, and 12 bases lay in between. This CDR3 is built from 15 residues. Germline V gene lookup returns CDR1 SEHNR and CDR2 FQNEAQ (reference sequence). The CDR3 DNA reads as TGTGCCAGCAGCTTAACCGGGACACCTAACACTGAAGCTTTCTTT. This encodes CASSLTGTPNTEAFF.

The V and J genes are TRBV7-8 and TRBJ2-3, with D possibly matching TRBD2 (6 bases). V was trimmed by 5 bases and J by 2 bases, leaving 17 bases between them. This CDR3 spans 16 amino acids. Germline CDR1 is SGHVS and CDR2 is FQNEAQ. The CDR3 coding sequence is TGTGCCAGCAGCGCAATGGGAGGAGGGGCCACAGATACGCAGTATTTT. Its translation: CASSAMGGGATDTQYF.

V gene TRBV23-1 combines with J gene TRBJ1-6, with TRBD1 matching over 10 bases. TRBV23-1 is designated an ORF whose function remains uncertain. This CDR3 has 18 amino acids. The J segment lost 7 bases and the V segment lost 6 bases, leaving 15 bases of the junction unmatched. The CDR3 nucleotides read TGCGCCAGCAGACCCAGTCGACAGGGGGCGGTTAGAAATTCACCCCTCCACTTT. It encodes CASRPSRQGAVRNSPLHF.

The rearrangement links TRBV7-9 to TRBJ2-3, with TRBD2 identical over 16 bases. The CDR3 contains 18 residues. Germline V CDR1 and CDR2: SEHNR, FQNEAQ (reference sequence). Trimming removed 4 bases from V and 0 bases from J; junction bases left unmatched: 4. The CDR3 region has the DNA TGTGCCAGCAGCTCGGGACTAGCGGGGGGGCCTAGCACAGATACGCAGTATTTT. Protein sequence: CASSSGLAGGPSTDTQYF.

The J gene is TRBJ2-7, the V gene TRBV27; 11 bases agree with TRBD2. The CDR3 has 16 amino acids. CDR1 MNHEY and CDR2 SMNVEV come from the germline V gene (reference sequence). With 4 bases clipped from V and 2 bases from J, the junction kept 7 bases outside the gene matches. In DNA, the CDR3 is TGTGCCAGCAGTTCATATACTAGCGGGGGTCCCTACGAGCAGTACTTC. Translated: CASSSYTSGGPYEQYF.

As DNA, the CDR3 is TGTGCCAGCAGCCAGGCACTAATATCCGAGCAGTACTTC. It encodes CASSQALISEQYF. The chain links TRBV4-2 to TRBJ2-7, with D hard to call. Trimming pared 3 bases from V and 6 bases from J, leaving 12 bases between. The CDR3 is 13 residues long. CDR1 and CDR2 (germline): LGHNA, YNFKEQ.

The chain recombines TRBV10-3 with TRBJ1-5; 8 positions match TRBD1. There are 13 residues in the CDR3. With 10 bases clipped from V and 5 bases from J, the junction kept 7 bases outside the gene matches. Germline assignment: CDR1 ENHRY and CDR2 SYGVKD. CDR3 protein: CATMDREDQPQHF. As DNA, the CDR3 is TGTGCCACAATGGACAGGGAAGATCAGCCCCAGCATTTT.

V is TRBV10-3 and J is TRBJ2-5, with D uncertain. The CDR3 is 12 residues long. V was pared by 1 base and J by 2 bases, with 2 bases between. CDR1 ENHRY and CDR2 SYGVKD come from the germline V gene. The CDR3 sequence: CAISELQETQYF. In nucleotides, the CDR3 is TGTGCCATCAGTGAGTTACAAGAGACCCAGTACTTC.

This chain uses TRBV18 with TRBJ2-1; TRBD1 matches at 7 bases. Germline-derived CDR1 and CDR2 are KGHSH and LQKENI. CDR3 length: 17 amino acids. J lost 3 bases, V lost 3 bases, and 11 bases had no gene match. The CDR3 sequence is CASSPYSGGVFYNEQFF. The DNA for the CDR3 is TGTGCCAGCTCACCCTATTCAGGGGGAGTTTTCTACAATGAGCAGTTCTTC.

This rearrangement joins TRBV5-8 to TRBJ2-7; no clear D gene. This CDR3 contains 11 residues. V gave up 4 bases and J gave up 6 bases, with 8 bases separating them. The germline V gene encodes CDR1 SGHTS and CDR2 YDEGEE. In nucleotides, the CDR3 is TGTGCCAGCAGCCCCAGGTCCGAGCAGTACTTC. This encodes CASSPRSEQYF. Together with reference TRBV5-8 and TRBJ2-7, the CDR3 gives the full variable domain: EAGVTQSPTHLIKTRGQQATLRCSPISGHTSVYWYQQALGLGLQFLLWYDEGEERNRGNFPPRFSGRQFPNYSSELNVNALELEDSALYLCASSPRSEQYFGPGTRLTVT.

The chain carries TRBV28 and TRBJ2-7; 7 positions agree with TRBD1. There are 14 residues in the CDR3. Trimming at V came to 5 bases and at J to 1 base, leaving 5 bases not matched to a gene. In germline, CDR1 is MDHEN, CDR2 SYDVKM. CDR3: CASSTGTDSYEQYF. CDR3 nucleotides: TGTGCCAGCAGTACGGGGACAGATTCCTACGAGCAGTACTTC.

The chain has TRBV2 and TRBJ1-1; no definite D call. Germline V CDR1 and CDR2: SNHLY, FYNNEI. The CDR3 loop spans 13 amino acids. The germline V and J ends were trimmed by 2 bases and 5 bases, with 9 bases remaining between them. CDR3 in amino acids: CASSEIEGTEAFF. The CDR3 nucleotides are TGTGCCAGCAGTGAAATCGAGGGAACTGAAGCTTTCTTT. The full variable domain, in which reference TRBV2 and TRBJ1-1 provide the parts outside the CDR3, is EPEVTQTPSHQVTQMGQEVILRCVPISNHLYFYWYRQILGQKVEFLVSFYNNEISEKSEIFDDQFSVERPDGSNFTLKIRSTKLEDSAMYFCASSEIEGTEAFFGQGTRLTVV.

This chain connects TRBV19 to TRBJ2-3; a possible D gene is TRBD2 (5 bases). The CDR3 extends over 11 amino acids. Trimming shortened V by 11 bases and J by 5 bases, and 11 bases separated the two germline ends. CDR1 and CDR2 from the germline V gene are LNHDA and SQIVND (reference sequence). The CDR3, as DNA: TGTGCCTCCAGAGGGCGAGATACGCAGTATTTT. Translation gives CASRGRDTQYF.

The CDR3 DNA follows: TGTGCCAGCAGCCTACGACAGAGCACAGATACGCAGTATTTT. Translating it yields CASSLRQSTDTQYF. The chain couples TRBV14 to TRBJ2-3, with D possibly being TRBD1 (5 bases). Trimming took 4 bases from V and 0 from J, leaving 8 bases between them. CDR1 and CDR2 (germline): SGHDN, FVKESK. The CDR3 is 14 amino acids.

The J gene is TRBJ2-7, the V gene TRBV29-1; 7 nucleotides agree with TRBD2. This CDR3 contains 14 residues. V shed 6 bases and J 0 bases; nucleotides not matched to a gene: 8. The germline gives CDR1 SQVTM, CDR2 ANQGSEA. The CDR3 sequence: CSVYRAGSSYEQYF. Written as DNA, the CDR3 is TGCAGCGTGTACCGAGCGGGGAGCTCCTACGAGCAGTACTTC.

The V gene is TRBV7-8, the J gene TRBJ2-1; 13 bases are a match to TRBD2. Germline V gene data show CDR1 as SGHVS and CDR2 as FQNEAQ. The CDR3 is 17 residues long. V trimming: 5 bases; J trimming: 5 bases; junction bases outside the gene matches: 9. Here the CDR3 DNA reads TGTGCCAGCAGCCAAGGACTAGCGGGGGAGAAAGACAATGAGCAGTTCTTC. Its protein product is CASSQGLAGEKDNEQFF.

This clone was counted once. The chain links TRBV7-3 to TRBJ2-5; TRBD1 is a possible D gene (6 bases). CDR1 is SGHTA, CDR2 FQGTGA, per germline. The V end lost 3 bases, the J end lost 5 bases, and 10 bases lay between the germline ends. The CDR3 loop spans 13 amino acids. The CDR3 here is CASSLGAIETQYF. CDR3 sequence (DNA): TGTGCCAGCAGCTTGGGGGCCATTGAGACCCAGTACTTC.